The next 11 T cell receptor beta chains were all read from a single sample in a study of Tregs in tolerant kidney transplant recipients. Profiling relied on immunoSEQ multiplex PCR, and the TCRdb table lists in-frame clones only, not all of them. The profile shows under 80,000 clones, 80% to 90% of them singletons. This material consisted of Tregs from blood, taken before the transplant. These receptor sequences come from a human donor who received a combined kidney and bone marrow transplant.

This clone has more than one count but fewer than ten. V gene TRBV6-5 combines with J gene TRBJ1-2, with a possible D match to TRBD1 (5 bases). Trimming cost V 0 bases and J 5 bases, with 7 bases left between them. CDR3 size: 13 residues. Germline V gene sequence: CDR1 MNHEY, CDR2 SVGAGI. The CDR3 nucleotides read TGTGCCAGCAGTTACTCGAAGGGGTATGGCTACACCTTC. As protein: CASSYSKGYGYTF.

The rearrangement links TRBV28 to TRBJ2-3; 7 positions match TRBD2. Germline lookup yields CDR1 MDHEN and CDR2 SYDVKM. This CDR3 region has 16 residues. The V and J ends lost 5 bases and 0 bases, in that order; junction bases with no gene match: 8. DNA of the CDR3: TGTGCCAGCAGTCTCAGCGGGGCAGGGAGCACAGATACGCAGTATTTT. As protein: CASSLSGAGSTDTQYF.

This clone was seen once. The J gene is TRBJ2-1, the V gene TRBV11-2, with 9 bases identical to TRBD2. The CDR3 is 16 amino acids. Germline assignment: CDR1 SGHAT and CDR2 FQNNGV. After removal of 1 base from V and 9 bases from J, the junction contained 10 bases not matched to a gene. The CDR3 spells CASSLAGGGAFPEQFF. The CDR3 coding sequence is TGTGCCAGCAGCTTAGCCGGCGGGGGGGCGTTTCCTGAGCAGTTCTTC.

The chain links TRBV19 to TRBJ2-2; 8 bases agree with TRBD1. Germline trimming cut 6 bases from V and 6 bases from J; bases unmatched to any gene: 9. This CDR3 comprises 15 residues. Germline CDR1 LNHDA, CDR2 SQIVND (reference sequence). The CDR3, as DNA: TGTGCCAGTAGAGGGACAGGCCGCGGGGCCGGGGAGCTGTTTTTT. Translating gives CASRGTGRGAGELFF. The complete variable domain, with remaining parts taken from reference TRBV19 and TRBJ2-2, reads DGGITQSPKYLFRKEGQNVTLSCEQNLNHDAMYWYRQDPGQGLRLIYYSQIVNDFQKGDIAEGYSVSREKKESFPLTVTSAQKNPTAFYLCASRGTGRGAGELFFGEGSRLTVL.

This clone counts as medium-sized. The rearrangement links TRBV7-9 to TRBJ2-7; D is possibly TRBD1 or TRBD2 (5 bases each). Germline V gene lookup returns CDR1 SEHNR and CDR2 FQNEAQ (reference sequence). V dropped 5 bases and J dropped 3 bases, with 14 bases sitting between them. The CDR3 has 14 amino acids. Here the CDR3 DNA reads TGTGCCAGCAGCCTCCGAGGGGAGAACTACGAGCAGTACTTC. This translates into CASSLRGENYEQYF.

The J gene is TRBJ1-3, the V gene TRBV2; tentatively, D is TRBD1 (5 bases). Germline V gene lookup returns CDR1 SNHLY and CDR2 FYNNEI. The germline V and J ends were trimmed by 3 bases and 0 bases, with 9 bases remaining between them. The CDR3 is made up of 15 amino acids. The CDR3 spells CASSDQGYSGNTIYF. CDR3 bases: TGTGCCAGCAGTGATCAGGGATACTCTGGAAACACCATATATTTT.

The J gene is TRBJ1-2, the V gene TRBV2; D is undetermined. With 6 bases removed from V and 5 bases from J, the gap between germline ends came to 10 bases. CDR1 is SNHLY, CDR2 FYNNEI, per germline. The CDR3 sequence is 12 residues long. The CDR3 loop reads CASSGRLYGYTF. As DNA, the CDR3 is TGTGCCAGCAGCGGCAGGTTATATGGCTACACCTTC.

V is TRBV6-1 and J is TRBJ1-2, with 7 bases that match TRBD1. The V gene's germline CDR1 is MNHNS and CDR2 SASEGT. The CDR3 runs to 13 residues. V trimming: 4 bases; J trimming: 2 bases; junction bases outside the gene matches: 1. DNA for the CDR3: TGTGCCAGCAGTGCACAGGGGAACTATGGCTACACCTTC. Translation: CASSAQGNYGYTF.

The CDR3 sequence is CASRDDSSPYNEQFF. The CDR3, as DNA: TGTGCCAGCAGGGACGACAGTAGCCCCTACAATGAGCAGTTCTTC. The gene calls are TRBV2 and TRBJ2-1, with a possible D match to TRBD1 (5 bases). Germline V gene lookup returns CDR1 SNHLY and CDR2 FYNNEI. Between the trimmed V and J ends, which lost 6 bases and 2 bases, there was a span of 14 bases. CDR3 length equals 15 residues.

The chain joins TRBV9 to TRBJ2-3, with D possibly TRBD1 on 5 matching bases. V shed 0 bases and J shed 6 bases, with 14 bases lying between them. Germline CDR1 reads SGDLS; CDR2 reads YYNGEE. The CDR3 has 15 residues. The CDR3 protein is CASSVASAGFDTQYF. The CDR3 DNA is TGTGCCAGCAGCGTAGCGTCCGCAGGGTTCGATACGCAGTATTTT. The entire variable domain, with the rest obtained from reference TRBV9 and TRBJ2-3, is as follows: DSGVTQTPKHLITATGQRVTLRCSPRSGDLSVYWYQQSLDQGLQFLIQYYNGEERAKGNILERFSAQQFPDLHSELNLSSLELGDSALYFCASSVASAGFDTQYFGPGTRLTVL.

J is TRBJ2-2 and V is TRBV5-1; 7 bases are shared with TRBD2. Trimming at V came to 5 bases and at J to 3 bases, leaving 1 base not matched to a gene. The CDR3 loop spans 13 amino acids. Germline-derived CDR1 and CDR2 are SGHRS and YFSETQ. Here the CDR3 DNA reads TGCGCCAGCAGTCGGGGGGACACCGGGGAGCTGTTTTTT. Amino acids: CASSRGDTGELFF.